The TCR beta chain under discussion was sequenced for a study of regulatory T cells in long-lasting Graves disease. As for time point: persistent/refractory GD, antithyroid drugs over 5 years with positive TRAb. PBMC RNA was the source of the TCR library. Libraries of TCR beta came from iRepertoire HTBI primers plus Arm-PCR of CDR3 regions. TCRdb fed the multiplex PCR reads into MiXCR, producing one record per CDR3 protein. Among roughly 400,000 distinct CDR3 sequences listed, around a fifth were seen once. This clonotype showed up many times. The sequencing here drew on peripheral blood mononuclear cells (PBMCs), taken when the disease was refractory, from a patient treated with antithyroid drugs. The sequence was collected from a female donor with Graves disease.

In DNA form, the CDR3 reads TGTGCCAGCAGCCAACGGGCAGGTGAGACCTACGAGCAGTACTTC. Translated: CASSQRAGETYEQYF. This chain uses TRBV7-3 with TRBJ2-7; D is ambiguous. The CDR3 extends over 15 amino acids. V dropped 5 bases and J dropped 2 bases, with 16 bases sitting between them. Germline CDR1 reads SGHTA; CDR2 reads FQGTGA.